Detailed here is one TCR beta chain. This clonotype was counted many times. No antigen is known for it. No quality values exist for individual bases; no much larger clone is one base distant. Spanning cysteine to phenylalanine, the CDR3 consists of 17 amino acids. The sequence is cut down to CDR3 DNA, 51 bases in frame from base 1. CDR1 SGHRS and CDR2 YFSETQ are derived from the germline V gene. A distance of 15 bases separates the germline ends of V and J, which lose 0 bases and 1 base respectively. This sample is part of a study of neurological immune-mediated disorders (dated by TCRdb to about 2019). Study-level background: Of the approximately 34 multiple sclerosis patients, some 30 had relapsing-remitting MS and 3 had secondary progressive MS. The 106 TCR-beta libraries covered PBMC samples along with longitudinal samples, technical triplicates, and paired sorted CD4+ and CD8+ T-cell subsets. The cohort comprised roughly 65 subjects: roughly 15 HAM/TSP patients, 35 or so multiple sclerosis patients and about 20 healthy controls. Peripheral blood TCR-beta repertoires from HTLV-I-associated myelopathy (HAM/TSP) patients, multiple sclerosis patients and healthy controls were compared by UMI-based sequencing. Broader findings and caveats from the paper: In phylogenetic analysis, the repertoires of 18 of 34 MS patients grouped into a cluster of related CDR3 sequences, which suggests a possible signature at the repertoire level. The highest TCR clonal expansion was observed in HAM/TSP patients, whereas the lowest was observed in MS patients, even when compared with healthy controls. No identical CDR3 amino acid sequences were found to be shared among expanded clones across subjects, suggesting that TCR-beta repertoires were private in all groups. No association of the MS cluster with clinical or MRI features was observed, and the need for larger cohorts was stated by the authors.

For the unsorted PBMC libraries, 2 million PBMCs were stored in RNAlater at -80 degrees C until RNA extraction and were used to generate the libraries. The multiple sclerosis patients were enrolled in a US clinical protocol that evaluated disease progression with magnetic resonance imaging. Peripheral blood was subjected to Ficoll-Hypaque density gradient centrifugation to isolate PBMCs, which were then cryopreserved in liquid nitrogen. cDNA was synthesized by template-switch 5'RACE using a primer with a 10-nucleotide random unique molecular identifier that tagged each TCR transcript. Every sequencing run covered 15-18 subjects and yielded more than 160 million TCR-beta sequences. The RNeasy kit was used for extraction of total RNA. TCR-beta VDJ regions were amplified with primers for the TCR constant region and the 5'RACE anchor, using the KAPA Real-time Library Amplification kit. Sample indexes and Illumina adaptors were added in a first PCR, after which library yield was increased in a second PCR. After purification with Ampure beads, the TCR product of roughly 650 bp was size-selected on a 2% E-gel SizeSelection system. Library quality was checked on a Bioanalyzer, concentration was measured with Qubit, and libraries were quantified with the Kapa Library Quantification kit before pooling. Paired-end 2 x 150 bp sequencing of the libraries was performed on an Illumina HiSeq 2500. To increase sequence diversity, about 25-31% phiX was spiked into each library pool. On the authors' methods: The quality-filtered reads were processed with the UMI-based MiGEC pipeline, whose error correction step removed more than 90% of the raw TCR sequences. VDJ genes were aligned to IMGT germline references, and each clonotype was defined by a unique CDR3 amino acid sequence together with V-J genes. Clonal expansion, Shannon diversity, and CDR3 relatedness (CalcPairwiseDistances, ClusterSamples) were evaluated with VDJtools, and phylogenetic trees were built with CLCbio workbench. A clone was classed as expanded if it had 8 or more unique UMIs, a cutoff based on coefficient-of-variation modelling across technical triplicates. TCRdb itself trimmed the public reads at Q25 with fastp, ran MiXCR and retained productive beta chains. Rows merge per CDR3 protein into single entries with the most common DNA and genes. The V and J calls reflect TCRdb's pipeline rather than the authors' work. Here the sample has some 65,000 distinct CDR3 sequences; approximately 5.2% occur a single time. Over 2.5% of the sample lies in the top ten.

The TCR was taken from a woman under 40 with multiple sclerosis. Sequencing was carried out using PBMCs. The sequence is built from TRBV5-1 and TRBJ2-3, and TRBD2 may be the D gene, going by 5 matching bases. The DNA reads TGCGCCAGCAGCTTGGCTCGGGGTAGTAGGGGCACAGATACGCAGTATTTT. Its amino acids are CASSLARGSRGTDTQYF.